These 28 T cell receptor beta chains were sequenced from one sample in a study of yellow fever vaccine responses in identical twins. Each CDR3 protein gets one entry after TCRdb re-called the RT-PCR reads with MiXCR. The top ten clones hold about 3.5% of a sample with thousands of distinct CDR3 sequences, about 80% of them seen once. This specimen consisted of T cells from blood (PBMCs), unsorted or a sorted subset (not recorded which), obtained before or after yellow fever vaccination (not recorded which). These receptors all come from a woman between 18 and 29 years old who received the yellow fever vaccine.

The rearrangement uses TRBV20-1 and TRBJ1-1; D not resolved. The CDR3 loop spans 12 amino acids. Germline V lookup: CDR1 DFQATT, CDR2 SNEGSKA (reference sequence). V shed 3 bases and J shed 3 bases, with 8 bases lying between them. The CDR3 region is CSASRKDTEAFF. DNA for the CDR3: TGCAGTGCTAGCAGAAAGGACACTGAAGCTTTCTTT.

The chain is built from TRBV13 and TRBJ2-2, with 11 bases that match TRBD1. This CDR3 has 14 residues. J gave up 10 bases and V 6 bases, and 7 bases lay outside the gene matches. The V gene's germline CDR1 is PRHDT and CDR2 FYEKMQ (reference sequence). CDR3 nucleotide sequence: TGTGCCAGCAGGAGGACAGGGGGCGAGACGGAGCTGTTTTTT. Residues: CASRRTGGETELFF.

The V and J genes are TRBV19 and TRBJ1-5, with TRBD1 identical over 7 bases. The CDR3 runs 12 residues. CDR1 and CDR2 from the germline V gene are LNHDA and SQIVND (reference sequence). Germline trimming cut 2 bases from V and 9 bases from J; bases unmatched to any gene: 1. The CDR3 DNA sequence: TGTGCCAGTAGTATACACAGGGGGCCCCAGCATTTT. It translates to CASSIHRGPQHF.

CDR3 sequence reads: CSARAPGTLSLYEQFF. The CDR3 DNA reads as TGCAGTGCTAGAGCCCCTGGGACTCTCAGTTTATATGAGCAGTTCTTC. The chain carries TRBV20-1 and TRBJ2-1, with a weak D call TRBD2 (6 bases). CDR3 length equals 16 residues. Trimming pared 1 base from V and 8 bases from J, leaving 21 bases between. Germline loops: CDR1 DFQATT, CDR2 SNEGSKA (reference sequence).

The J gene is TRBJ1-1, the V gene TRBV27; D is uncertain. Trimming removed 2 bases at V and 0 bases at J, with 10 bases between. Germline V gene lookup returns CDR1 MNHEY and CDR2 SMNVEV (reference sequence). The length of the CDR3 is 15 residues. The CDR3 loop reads CASSLGSLMNTEAFF. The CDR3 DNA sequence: TGTGCCAGCAGTTTAGGCAGTTTAATGAACACTGAAGCTTTCTTT.

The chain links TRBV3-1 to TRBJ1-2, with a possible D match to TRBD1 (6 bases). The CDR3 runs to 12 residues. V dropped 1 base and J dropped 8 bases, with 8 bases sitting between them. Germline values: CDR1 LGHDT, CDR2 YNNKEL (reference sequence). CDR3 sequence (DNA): TGTGCCAGCAGCCAAGCTACAGGGGGCTACACCTTC. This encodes CASSQATGGYTF.

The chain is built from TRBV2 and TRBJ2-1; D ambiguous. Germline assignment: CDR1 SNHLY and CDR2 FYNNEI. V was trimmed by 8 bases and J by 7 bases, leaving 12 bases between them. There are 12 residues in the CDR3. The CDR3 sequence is CASESDGNEQFF. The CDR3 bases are TGTGCCAGCGAATCGGACGGTAATGAGCAGTTCTTC.

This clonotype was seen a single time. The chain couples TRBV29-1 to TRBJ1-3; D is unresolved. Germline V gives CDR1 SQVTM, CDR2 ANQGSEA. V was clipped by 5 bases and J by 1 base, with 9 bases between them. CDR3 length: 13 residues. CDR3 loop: CSVQPQSGNTIYF. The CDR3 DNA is TGCAGCGTTCAACCTCAGTCTGGAAACACCATATATTTT.

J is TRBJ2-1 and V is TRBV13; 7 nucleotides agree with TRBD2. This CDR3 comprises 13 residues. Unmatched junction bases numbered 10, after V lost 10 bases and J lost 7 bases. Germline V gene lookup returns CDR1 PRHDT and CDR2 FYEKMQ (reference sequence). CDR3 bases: TGTGCCACCCGAAGCGGGACTCCGAATGAGCAGTTCTTC. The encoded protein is CATRSGTPNEQFF.

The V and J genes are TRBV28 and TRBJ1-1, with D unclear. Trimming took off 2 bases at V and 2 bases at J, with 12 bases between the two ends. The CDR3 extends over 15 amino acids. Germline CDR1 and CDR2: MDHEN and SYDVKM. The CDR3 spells CASSLPPALNTEAFF. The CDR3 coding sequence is TGTGCCAGCAGTTTACCCCCGGCCCTAAACACTGAAGCTTTCTTT. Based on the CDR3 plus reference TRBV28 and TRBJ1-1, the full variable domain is DVKVTQSSRYLVKRTGEKVFLECVQDMDHENMFWYRQDPGLGLRLIYFSYDVKMKEKGDIPEGYSVSREKKERFSLILESASTNQTSMYLCASSLPPALNTEAFFGQGTRLTVV.

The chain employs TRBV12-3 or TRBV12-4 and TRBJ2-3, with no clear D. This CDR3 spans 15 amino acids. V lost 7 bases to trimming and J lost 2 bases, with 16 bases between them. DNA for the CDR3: TGTGCCAGCACCCCCAAGGCAGGAATCACAGATACGCAGTATTTT. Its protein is CASTPKAGITDTQYF.

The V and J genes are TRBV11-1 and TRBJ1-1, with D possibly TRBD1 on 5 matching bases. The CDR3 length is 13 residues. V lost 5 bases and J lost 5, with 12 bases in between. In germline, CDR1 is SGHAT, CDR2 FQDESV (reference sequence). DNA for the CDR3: TGTGCCAGCAGCCGGGACCGTGGGACTGAAGCTTTCTTT. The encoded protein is CASSRDRGTEAFF.

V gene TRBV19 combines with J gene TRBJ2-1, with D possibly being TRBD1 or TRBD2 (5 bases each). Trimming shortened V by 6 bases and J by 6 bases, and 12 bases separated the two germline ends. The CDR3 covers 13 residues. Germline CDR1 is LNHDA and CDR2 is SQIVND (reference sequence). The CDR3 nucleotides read TGTGCCAGTAGCCCCGGGACGATCAATGAGCAGTTCTTC. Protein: CASSPGTINEQFF.

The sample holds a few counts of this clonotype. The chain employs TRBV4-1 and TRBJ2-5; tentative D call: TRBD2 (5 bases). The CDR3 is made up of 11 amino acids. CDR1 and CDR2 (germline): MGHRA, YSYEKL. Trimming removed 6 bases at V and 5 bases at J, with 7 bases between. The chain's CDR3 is CASSRGETQYF. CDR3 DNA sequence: TGCGCCAGCAGTCGAGGGGAGACCCAGTACTTC.

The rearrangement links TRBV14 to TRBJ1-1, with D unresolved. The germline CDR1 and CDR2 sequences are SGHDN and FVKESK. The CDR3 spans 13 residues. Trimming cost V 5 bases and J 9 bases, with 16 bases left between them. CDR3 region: CASSAWDGLKAFF. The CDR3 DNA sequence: TGTGCCAGCAGCGCCTGGGATGGCTTAAAAGCTTTCTTT.

CDR3 DNA sequence: TGTGCCAGCAGTTTATTAAGAAGGCAGCCCCAGCATTTT. It encodes CASSLLRRQPQHF. The V gene is TRBV12-3 or TRBV12-4, the J gene TRBJ1-5, with D unresolved. The CDR3 is made up of 13 amino acids. Deletions cut 2 bases from V and 7 bases from J, with 9 bases between.

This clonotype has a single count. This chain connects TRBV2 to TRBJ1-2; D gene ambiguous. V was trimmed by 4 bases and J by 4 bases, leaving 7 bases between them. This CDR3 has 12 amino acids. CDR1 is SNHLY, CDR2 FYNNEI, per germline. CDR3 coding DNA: TGTGCCAGCAGTGCGTCGGGCTATGGCTACACCTTC. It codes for CASSASGYGYTF.

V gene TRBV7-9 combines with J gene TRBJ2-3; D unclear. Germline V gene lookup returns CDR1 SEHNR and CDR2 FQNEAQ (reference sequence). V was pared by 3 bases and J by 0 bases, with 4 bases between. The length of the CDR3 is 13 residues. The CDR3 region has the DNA TGTGCCAGCAGCTTTCTGAGCACAGATACGCAGTATTTT. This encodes CASSFLSTDTQYF.

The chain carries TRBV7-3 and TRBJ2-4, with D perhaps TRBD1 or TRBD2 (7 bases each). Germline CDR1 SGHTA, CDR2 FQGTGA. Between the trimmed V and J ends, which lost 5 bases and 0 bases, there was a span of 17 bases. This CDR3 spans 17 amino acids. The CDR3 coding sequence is TGTGCCAGCAGCCCAGGGGGACTACAACTAGCCAAAAACATTCAGTACTTC. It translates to CASSPGGLQLAKNIQYF. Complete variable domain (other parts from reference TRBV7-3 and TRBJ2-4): GAGVSQTPSNKVTEKGKYVELRCDPISGHTALYWYRQSLGQGPEFLIYFQGTGAADDSGLPNDRFFAVRPEGSVSTLKIQRTERGDSAVYLCASSPGGLQLAKNIQYFGAGTRLSVL.

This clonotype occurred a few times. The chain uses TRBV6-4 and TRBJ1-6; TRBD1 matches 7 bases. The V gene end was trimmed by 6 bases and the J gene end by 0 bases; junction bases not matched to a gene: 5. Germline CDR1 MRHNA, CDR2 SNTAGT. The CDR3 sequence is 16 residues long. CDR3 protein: CASRDRESSYNSPLHF. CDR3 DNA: TGTGCCAGCAGAGACAGGGAGAGCTCCTATAATTCACCCCTCCACTTT.

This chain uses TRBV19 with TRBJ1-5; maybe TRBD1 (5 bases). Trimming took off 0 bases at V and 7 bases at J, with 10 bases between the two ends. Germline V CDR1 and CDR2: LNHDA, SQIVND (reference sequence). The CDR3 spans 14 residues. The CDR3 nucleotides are TGTGCCAGTAGTATAGAACAGGTTAGGCAGCCCCAGCATTTT. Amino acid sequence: CASSIEQVRQPQHF.

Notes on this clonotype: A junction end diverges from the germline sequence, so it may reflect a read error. In DNA form, the CDR3 reads TGTGCCGGTAGTATTCGCTTGGGTGAAGCTTTCTTT. This sequence encodes CAGSIRLGEAFF. The V call is TRBV19, the J call TRBJ1-1; no clear D gene. The germline CDR1 and CDR2 sequences are LNHDA and SQIVND (reference sequence). The CDR3 contains 12 residues. The variable domain in full, with the rest retrieved from reference TRBV19 and TRBJ1-1, is DGGITQSPKYLFRKEGQNVTLSCEQNLNHDAMYWYRQDPGQGLRLIYYSQIVNDFQKGDIAEGYSVSREKKESFPLTVTSAQKNPTAFYLCAGSIRLGEAFFGQGTRLTVV.

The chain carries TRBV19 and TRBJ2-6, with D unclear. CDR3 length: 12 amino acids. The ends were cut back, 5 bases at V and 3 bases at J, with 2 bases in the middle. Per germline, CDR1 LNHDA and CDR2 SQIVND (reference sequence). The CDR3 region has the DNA TGTGCCAGTAGTTATGGGGCCAACGTCCTGACTTTC. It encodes CASSYGANVLTF.

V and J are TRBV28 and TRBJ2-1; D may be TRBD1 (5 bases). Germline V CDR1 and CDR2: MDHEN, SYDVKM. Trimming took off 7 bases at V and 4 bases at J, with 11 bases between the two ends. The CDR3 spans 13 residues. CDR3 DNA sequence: TGTGCCAGCACCAAGACAGCTTACAATGAGCAGTTCTTC. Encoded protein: CASTKTAYNEQFF.

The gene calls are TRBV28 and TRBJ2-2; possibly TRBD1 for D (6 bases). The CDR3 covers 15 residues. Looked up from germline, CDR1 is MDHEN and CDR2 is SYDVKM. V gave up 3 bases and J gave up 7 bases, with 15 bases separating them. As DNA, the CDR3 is TGTGCCAGCAGTTTGAACAGGGCGTATGGCGGGGAGCTGTTTTTT. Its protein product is CASSLNRAYGGELFF.

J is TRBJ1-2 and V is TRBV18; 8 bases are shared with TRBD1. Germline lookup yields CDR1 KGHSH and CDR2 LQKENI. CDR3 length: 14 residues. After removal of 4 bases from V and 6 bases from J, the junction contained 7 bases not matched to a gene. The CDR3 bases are TGTGCCAGCTCACTCTGGACAGGGTCGGATGGCTACACCTTC. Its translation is CASSLWTGSDGYTF.

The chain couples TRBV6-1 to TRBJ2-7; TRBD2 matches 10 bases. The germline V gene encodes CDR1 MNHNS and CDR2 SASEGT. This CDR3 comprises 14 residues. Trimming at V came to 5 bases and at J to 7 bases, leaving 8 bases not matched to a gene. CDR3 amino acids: CASSLTLAGNEQYF. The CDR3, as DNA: TGTGCCAGCAGTCTAACACTAGCGGGGAATGAGCAGTACTTC.

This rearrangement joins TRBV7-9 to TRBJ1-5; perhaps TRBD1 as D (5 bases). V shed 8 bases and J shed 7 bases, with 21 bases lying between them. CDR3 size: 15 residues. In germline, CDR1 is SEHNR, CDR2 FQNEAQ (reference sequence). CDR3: CASEPRQGELQPQHF. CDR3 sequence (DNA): TGTGCCAGCGAACCACGCCAAGGGGAGTTGCAGCCCCAGCATTTT.